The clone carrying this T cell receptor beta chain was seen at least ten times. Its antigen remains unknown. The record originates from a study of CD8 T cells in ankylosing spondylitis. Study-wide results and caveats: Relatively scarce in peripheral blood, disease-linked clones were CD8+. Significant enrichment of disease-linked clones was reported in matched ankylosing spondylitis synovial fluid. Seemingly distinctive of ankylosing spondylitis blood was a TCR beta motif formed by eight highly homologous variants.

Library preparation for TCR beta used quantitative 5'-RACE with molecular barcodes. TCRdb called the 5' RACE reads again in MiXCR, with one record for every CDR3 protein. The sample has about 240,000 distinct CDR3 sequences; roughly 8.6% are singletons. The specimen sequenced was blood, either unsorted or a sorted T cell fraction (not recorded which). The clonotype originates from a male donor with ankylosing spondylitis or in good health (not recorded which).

This CDR3 reads CASSLAPGLQTYEQYF. The CDR3 nucleotides are TGTGCCAGCAGCCTTGCCCCGGGACTCCAGACCTACGAGCAGTACTTC. The chain joins TRBV5-6 to TRBJ2-7, with a weak D call TRBD2 (6 bases). The CDR3 loop spans 16 amino acids. The V end was cut by 4 bases, the J end by 2 bases, with 19 bases between. Germline CDR1 SGHDT, CDR2 YYEEEE.